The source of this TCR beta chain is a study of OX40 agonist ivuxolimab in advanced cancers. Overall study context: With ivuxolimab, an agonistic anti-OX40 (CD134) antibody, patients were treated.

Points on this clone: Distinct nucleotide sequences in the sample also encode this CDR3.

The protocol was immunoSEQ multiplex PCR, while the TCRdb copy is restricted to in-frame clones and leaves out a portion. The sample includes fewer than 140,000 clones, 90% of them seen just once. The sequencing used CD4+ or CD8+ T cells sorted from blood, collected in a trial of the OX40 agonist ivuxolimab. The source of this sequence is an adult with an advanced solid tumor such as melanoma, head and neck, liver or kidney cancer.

DNA of the CDR3: TGTGCCAGCAGTTACGGAGGCTCTGGAAACACCATATATTTT. Translating it yields CASSYGGSGNTIYF. The genes are TRBV6-6 and TRBJ1-3; D remains ambiguous. Trimming cost V 2 bases and J 0 bases, with 5 bases left between them. Germline loops: CDR1 MNHNY, CDR2 SVGAGI (reference sequence). This CDR3 has 14 amino acids.